A selection of T cell receptor beta chains follows, all from one sample in a study of cytotoxic CD8 clonotypes in ibrutinib-treated CLL. TCRdb's copy holds only in-frame clones and misses some; the assay was immunoSEQ multiplex PCR. In the table there are approximately 280,000 clones, approximately 76% of which are singletons. The material was PBMCs, obtained at disease progression, from a patient treated with ibrutinib. The receptors derive from a human donor with chronic lymphocytic leukemia. Both conserved end residues are part of each CDR3. The D gene is left open where the match is weak. Rows may omit the clone size; those that give it use once, few, many or a size class.

V: TRBV6-5; J: TRBJ2-7; D: -; size: -; length: 13; CDR3: CASSLALVHEQYF; DNA: TGTGCCAGCAGTTTAGCGCTAGTCCACGAGCAGTACTTC
V: TRBV11-2; J: TRBJ2-6; D: TRBD2; size: -; length: 17; CDR3: CASSSPRGSGGANVLTF; DNA: TGTGCCAGCAGCTCCCCGCGGGGGTCGGGGGGGGCCAACGTCCTGACTTTC
V: TRBV10-3; J: TRBJ1-2; D: -; size: -; length: 12; CDR3: CAISEPDFGYTF; DNA: TGTGCCATCAGTGAGCCGGATTTTGGCTACACCTTC
V: TRBV29-1; J: TRBJ2-5; D: -; size: few; length: 14; CDR3: CSVGPTRGQETQYF; DNA: TGCAGCGTTGGTCCCACCAGGGGCCAAGAGACCCAGTACTTC
V: TRBV13; J: TRBJ1-1; D: -; size: -; length: 13; CDR3: CASRGGWNTEAFF; DNA: TGTGCCAGCAGGGGTGGGTGGAACACTGAAGCTTTCTTT
V: TRBV5-1; J: TRBJ2-7; D: -; size: -; length: 14; CDR3: CASSTGTFSYEQYF; DNA: TGCGCCAGCAGCACTGGGACTTTCTCCTACGAGCAGTACTTC
V: TRBV6-1; J: TRBJ2-3; D: -; size: -; length: 15; CDR3: CASSEGDSGADTQYF; DNA: TGTGCCAGCAGTGAAGGGGATTCCGGGGCAGATACGCAGTATTTT
V: TRBV10-3; J: TRBJ2-7; D: TRBD1; size: -; length: 15; CDR3: CAVSTGTGYSYEQYF; DNA: TGTGCCGTATCAACCGGGACAGGGTACTCCTACGAGCAGTACTTC
V: TRBV29-1; J: TRBJ1-2; D: TRBD1; size: -; length: 15; CDR3: CSVEGAEGGSYGYTF; DNA: TGCAGCGTTGAAGGAGCAGAAGGGGGCAGCTATGGCTACACCTTC
V: TRBV4-1; J: TRBJ1-5; D: -; size: few; length: 15; CDR3: CASSQDGQSNQPQHF; DNA: TGCGCCAGCAGCCAAGATGGGCAGTCCAATCAGCCCCAGCATTTT
V: TRBV2; J: TRBJ1-4; D: -; size: -; length: 12; CDR3: CASSGVGEKLFF; DNA: TGTGCCAGCAGTGGGGTTGGAGAAAAACTGTTTTTT
V: TRBV9; J: TRBJ2-2; D: -; size: -; length: 14; CDR3: CASSVGLTTGELFF; DNA: TGTGCCAGCAGCGTCGGGCTCACCACCGGGGAGCTGTTTTTT
V: TRBV5-1; J: TRBJ2-1; D: TRBD2; size: -; length: 16; CDR3: CASRHTGTSSYNEQFF; DNA: TGCGCCAGCAGACATACCGGGACTAGCTCCTACAATGAGCAGTTCTTC
V: TRBV6-1; J: TRBJ2-1; D: -; size: once; length: 15; CDR3: CASSEERVVYNEQFF; DNA: TGTGCCAGCAGTGAAGAAAGGGTGGTCTACAATGAGCAGTTCTTC
V: TRBV9; J: TRBJ2-7; D: -; size: -; length: 15; CDR3: CASSPATGGEFEQYF; DNA: TGTGCCAGCAGCCCAGCAACAGGGGGGGAGTTCGAGCAGTACTTC
V: TRBV5-8; J: TRBJ1-5; D: -; size: -; length: 11; CDR3: CASRVNQPQHF; DNA: TGTGCCAGCAGAGTCAATCAGCCCCAGCATTTT
V: TRBV4-1; J: TRBJ1-1; D: -; size: -; length: 13; CDR3: CASSQERRLGAFF; DNA: TGCGCCAGCAGCCAAGAACGCCGCCTGGGAGCTTTCTTT
V: TRBV6-6; J: TRBJ2-1; D: -; size: -; length: 15; CDR3: CASSYSGGGSNEQFF; DNA: TGTGCCAGCAGTTACTCGGGGGGAGGAAGCAATGAGCAGTTCTTC
V: TRBV27; J: TRBJ1-2; D: -; size: few; length: 14; CDR3: CASRDRTVNYGYTF; DNA: TGTGCCAGCAGGGACCGGACGGTAAACTATGGCTACACCTTC
V: TRBV29-1; J: TRBJ2-3; D: -; size: -; length: 10; CDR3: CSVYRDTQYF; DNA: TGCAGCGTCTATAGGGATACGCAGTATTTT
V: TRBV10-3; J: TRBJ2-3; D: TRBD1; size: -; length: 14; CDR3: CALWTGSLTDTQYF; DNA: TGTGCCTTGTGGACAGGGTCCCTCACAGATACGCAGTATTTT
V: TRBV5-4; J: TRBJ1-6; D: -; size: -; length: 17; CDR3: CASSLARAGWGNSPLHF; DNA: TGTGCCAGCAGCTTGGCCAGGGCGGGCTGGGGTAATTCACCCCTCCACTTT
V: TRBV9; J: TRBJ2-3; D: -; size: once; length: 16; CDR3: CASSVAAGAGTDTQYF; DNA: TGTGCCAGCAGCGTAGCTGCGGGGGCCGGCACAGATACGCAGTATTTT
V: TRBV19; J: TRBJ1-4; D: -; size: -; length: 15; CDR3: CASSIGGGYNEKLFF; DNA: TGTGCCAGTAGTATAGGCGGCGGATATAATGAAAAACTGTTTTTT
V: TRBV7-2; J: TRBJ1-6; D: TRBD1; size: -; length: 13; CDR3: CASSPTGGSPLHF; DNA: TGTGCCAGCAGCCCGACAGGGGGATCACCCCTCCACTTT
V: TRBV7-8; J: TRBJ2-1; D: TRBD1; size: -; length: 15; CDR3: CASSSQGSNYNEQFF; DNA: TGTGCCAGCAGCTCACAGGGGAGTAACTACAATGAGCAGTTCTTC
V: TRBV29-1; J: TRBJ2-1; D: TRBD2; size: -; length: 16; CDR3: CSAGGVGGGPYNEQFF; DNA: TGCAGCGCCGGGGGGGTCGGCGGCGGGCCCTACAATGAGCAGTTCTTC
V: TRBV5-6; J: TRBJ1-2; D: -; size: -; length: 13; CDR3: CASSFLPGDGYTF; DNA: TGTGCCAGCAGCTTTTTACCAGGGGATGGCTACACCTTC
V: TRBV2; J: TRBJ2-7; D: -; size: -; length: 12; CDR3: CASSATGYEQYF; DNA: TGTGCCAGCAGCGCAACAGGCTACGAGCAGTACTTC
V: TRBV6-1; J: TRBJ2-7; D: TRBD1; size: -; length: 12; CDR3: CASRHQGAPQYF; DNA: TGTGCCAGCAGACACCAGGGGGCTCCTCAGTACTTC
V: TRBV9; J: TRBJ2-3; D: TRBD2; size: -; length: 17; CDR3: CASSTGLAGSSTDTQYF; DNA: TGTGCCAGCAGCACGGGACTAGCGGGTTCTAGCACAGATACGCAGTATTTT
V: TRBV13; J: TRBJ2-3; D: TRBD2; size: -; length: 17; CDR3: CASSSRTSGRSGDTQYF; DNA: TGTGCCAGCAGCTCAAGGACTAGCGGGAGGTCGGGAGATACGCAGTATTTT
V: TRBV21-1; J: TRBJ2-5; D: -; size: -; length: 14; CDR3: CASSISAGRETQYF; DNA: TGTGCCAGCAGCATTTCAGCGGGGCGGGAGACCCAGTACTTC
V: TRBV27; J: TRBJ2-7; D: -; size: -; length: 16; CDR3: CASSPQLPGLSYEQYF; DNA: TGTGCCAGCAGTCCTCAGCTACCGGGACTTTCCTACGAGCAGTACTTC
V: TRBV5-6; J: TRBJ2-1; D: -; size: -; length: 16; CDR3: CASSSAGAGTYNEQFF; DNA: TGTGCCAGCAGCTCAGCCGGGGCGGGGACATACAATGAGCAGTTCTTC
V: TRBV4-1; J: TRBJ2-2; D: -; size: -; length: 14; CDR3: CASSQGWNTGELFF; DNA: TGCGCCAGCAGCCAAGGATGGAACACCGGGGAGCTGTTTTTT
V: TRBV7-9; J: TRBJ2-3; D: TRBD1; size: -; length: 15; CDR3: CASSLVGQATDTQYF; DNA: TGTGCCAGCAGCTTAGTTGGACAGGCCACAGATACGCAGTATTTT
V: TRBV6-6; J: TRBJ2-7; D: TRBD1; size: -; length: 14; CDR3: CASRPGQGSYEQYF; DNA: TGTGCCAGCAGGCCGGGACAGGGGTCCTACGAGCAGTACTTC
V: TRBV28; J: TRBJ2-7; D: -; size: -; length: 14; CDR3: CAILTWRGPGEQYF; DNA: TGTGCGATACTGACATGGAGGGGGCCGGGCGAGCAGTACTTC
V: TRBV7-9; J: TRBJ2-3; D: -; size: -; length: 15; CDR3: CASSLISKGRDTQYF; DNA: TGTGCCAGCAGCCTTATTTCGAAGGGTCGGGATACGCAGTATTTT
V: TRBV6-5; J: TRBJ1-1; D: -; size: -; length: 14; CDR3: CASSQRDSNTEAFF; DNA: TGTGCCAGCAGTCAACGCGACAGTAACACTGAAGCTTTCTTT
V: TRBV6-1; J: TRBJ1-2; D: -; size: -; length: 17; CDR3: CASSEVQQVRANYGYTF; DNA: TGTGCCAGCAGTGAAGTACAACAGGTTCGGGCCAACTATGGCTACACCTTC
V: TRBV15; J: TRBJ1-6; D: -; size: -; length: 14; CDR3: CATSPGHNNSPLHF; DNA: TGTGCCACCAGCCCCGGGCATAATAATTCACCCCTCCACTTT
V: TRBV5-1; J: TRBJ1-2; D: TRBD1; size: once; length: 16; CDR3: CASSHGTGVKLYGYTF; DNA: TGCGCCAGCAGCCACGGGACAGGGGTGAAACTTTATGGCTACACCTTC
V: TRBV11-2; J: TRBJ1-4; D: -; size: -; length: 15; CDR3: CASSFGSRTNEKLFF; DNA: TGTGCCAGCAGCTTCGGGTCCAGAACTAATGAAAAACTGTTTTTT
V: TRBV6-6; J: TRBJ1-3; D: -; size: few; length: 15; CDR3: CASSYATGTGNTIYF; DNA: TGTGCCAGCAGTTACGCGACAGGTACTGGAAACACCATATATTTT
V: TRBV4-3; J: TRBJ2-5; D: TRBD1; size: -; length: 14; CDR3: CASSQWTGAETQYF; DNA: TGCGCCAGCAGCCAATGGACAGGGGCCGAGACCCAGTACTTC
V: TRBV2; J: TRBJ1-1; D: -; size: few; length: 14; CDR3: CASSVRGRDTEAFF; DNA: TGTGCCAGCAGTGTAAGAGGTCGGGACACTGAAGCTTTCTTT
V: TRBV28; J: TRBJ2-1; D: TRBD1; size: -; length: 18; CDR3: CASSLFGTGGAAYNEQFF; DNA: TGTGCCAGCAGTTTATTTGGGACAGGGGGAGCCGCCTACAATGAGCAGTTCTTC
V: TRBV6-5; J: TRBJ1-2; D: -; size: few; length: 14; CDR3: CASSYSIPLYGYTF; DNA: TGTGCCAGCAGTTACTCGATTCCCCTCTATGGCTACACCTTC
V: TRBV9; J: TRBJ2-7; D: TRBD2; size: -; length: 16; CDR3: CASSVGGTSGIYEQYF; DNA: TGTGCCAGCAGCGTTGGCGGGACTAGCGGGATATACGAGCAGTACTTC
V: TRBV13; J: TRBJ1-4; D: -; size: -; length: 14; CDR3: CASSFRAPNEKLFF; DNA: TGTGCCAGCAGCTTCAGGGCCCCAAATGAAAAACTGTTTTTT
V: TRBV7-3; J: TRBJ2-1; D: -; size: -; length: 12; CDR3: CASSLGRGEQFF; DNA: TGTGCCAGCAGCTTAGGCCGAGGTGAGCAGTTCTTC
V: TRBV9; J: TRBJ2-2; D: TRBD2; size: many; length: 16; CDR3: CASSVQGLANTGELFF; DNA: TGTGCCAGCAGCGTACAGGGACTAGCGAACACCGGGGAGCTGTTTTTT
V: TRBV28; J: TRBJ1-5; D: -; size: -; length: 14; CDR3: CASSLRGFDQPQHF; DNA: TGTGCCAGCAGCCTTCGGGGTTTTGATCAGCCCCAGCATTTT
V: TRBV9; J: TRBJ2-2; D: -; size: -; length: 16; CDR3: CASSVVATSNTGELFF; DNA: TGTGCCAGCAGCGTAGTTGCCACATCGAACACCGGGGAGCTGTTTTTT
V: TRBV9; J: TRBJ2-2; D: TRBD1; size: -; length: 17; CDR3: CASSDAPGQGFPGELFF; DNA: TGTGCCAGCAGCGACGCCCCGGGACAGGGGTTTCCCGGGGAGCTGTTTTTT
V: TRBV11-2; J: TRBJ2-7; D: -; size: -; length: 14; CDR3: CASSFTSGFYEQYF; DNA: TGTGCCAGCAGCTTCACTTCAGGGTTTTACGAGCAGTACTTC
V: TRBV5-5; J: TRBJ2-7; D: -; size: -; length: 16; CDR3: CASSSTLRESRYEQYF; DNA: TGTGCCAGCAGCTCGACCCTCAGGGAGTCTCGCTACGAGCAGTACTTC